This T cell receptor beta chain was sequenced in a study of cytomegalovirus exposure and HLA in healthy donors. PCR amplification relied on 60 Vbeta primers (plus 13 Jbeta primers). Produced via immunoSEQ multiplex PCR; TCRdb's table is partial and in-frame only. In the table there are roughly 150,000 clones, around 75% of which are singletons. J gave up 2 bases and V 7 bases, and 8 bases lay outside the gene matches. This CDR3 has 14 amino acids. CDR1 is SGHTA and CDR2 is FQGTGA in the germline V gene. Of note for this clone: As yet, its antigen is unknown.

Overall study findings and caveats: Earlier results showed most TCR beta V segments being productive about 90% or about 30% of the time. For most subjects, TCR beta sequences were reported to predict HLA-A and HLA-B alleles with accuracy. Rare sequences made up most TCRs, while some public TCRs were found in many donors.

The sample was PBMCs. This chain connects TRBV7-3 to TRBJ2-7, with TRBD2 matching over 7 bases. The sequence was collected from a man aged 18 to 35 in good health and CMV-seropositive. CDR3 bases: TGTGCCAGCACCCGGGCGGGGGAGGCCTACGAGCAGTACTTC. It translates to CASTRAGEAYEQYF.